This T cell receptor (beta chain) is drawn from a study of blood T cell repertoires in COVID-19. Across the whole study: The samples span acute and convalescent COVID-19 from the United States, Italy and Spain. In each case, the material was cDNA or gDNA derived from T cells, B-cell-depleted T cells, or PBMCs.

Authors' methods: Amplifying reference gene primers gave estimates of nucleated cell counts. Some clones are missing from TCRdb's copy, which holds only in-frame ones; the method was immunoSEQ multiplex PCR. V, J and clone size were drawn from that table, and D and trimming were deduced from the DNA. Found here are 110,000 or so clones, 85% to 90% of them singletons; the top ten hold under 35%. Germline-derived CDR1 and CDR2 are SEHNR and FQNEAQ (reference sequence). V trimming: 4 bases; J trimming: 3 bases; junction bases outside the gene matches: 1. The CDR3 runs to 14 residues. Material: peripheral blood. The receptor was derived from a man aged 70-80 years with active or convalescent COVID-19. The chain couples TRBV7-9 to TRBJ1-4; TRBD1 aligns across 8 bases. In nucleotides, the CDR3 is TGTGCCAGCAGCTACAGGGGGGCTAATGAAAAACTGTTTTTT. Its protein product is CASSYRGANEKLFF.